Listed here are 25 T cell receptor beta chains from one sample, sequenced in a study of blood T cell repertoires in COVID-19. Some clones are missing from TCRdb's copy, which holds only in-frame ones; the method was immunoSEQ multiplex PCR. The sample has 390,000 or so clones, around nine tenths seen once. Sequenced material: PBMCs or T cells enriched from blood (not recorded which). Every receptor here comes from a woman between 45 and 65 years old who had recovered from COVID-19.

The rearrangement uses TRBV9 and TRBJ1-2, with a possible D match to TRBD1 (5 bases). Germline V CDR1 and CDR2: SGDLS, YYNGEE. CDR3 length: 16 amino acids. Trimming stripped 4 bases from V and 7 bases from J, with 23 bases between. The CDR3 sequence: CASSLLLPTAVRGYTF. The CDR3 coding sequence is TGTGCCAGCAGCTTACTTCTACCGACAGCCGTTCGTGGCTACACCTTC.

The V gene is TRBV5-1, the J gene TRBJ1-2; D not resolved. Germline V gene data show CDR1 as SGHRS and CDR2 as YFSETQ. With 7 bases removed from V and 0 bases from J, the gap between germline ends came to 16 bases. The CDR3 is 15 residues long. Here the CDR3 reads CASREGSPANYGYTF. CDR3 DNA sequence: TGCGCCAGCCGGGAGGGCTCCCCAGCTAACTATGGCTACACCTTC. Complete variable domain (other parts from reference TRBV5-1 and TRBJ1-2): KAGVTQTPRYLIKTRGQQVTLSCSPISGHRSVSWYQQTPGQGLQFLFEYFSETQRNKGNFPGRFSGRQFSNSRSEMNVSTLELGDSALYLCASREGSPANYGYTFGSGTRLTVV.

The table lists this clone with a few counts. V gene TRBV10-3 combines with J gene TRBJ1-1; the match to TRBD1 covers 9 bases. Germline V gives CDR1 ENHRY, CDR2 SYGVKD. This CDR3 is 16 amino acids long. V was pared by 2 bases and J by 3 bases, with 7 bases of the junction left unmatched. The CDR3 is CAISEIPGQGYTEAFF. CDR3 nucleotides: TGTGCCATCAGTGAGATTCCGGGACAGGGCTACACTGAAGCTTTCTTT.

The J gene is TRBJ1-2, the V gene TRBV12-3 or TRBV12-4; weak D call: TRBD1 (6 bases). Deletions cut 3 bases from V and 8 bases from J, with 10 bases between. The CDR3 contains 12 residues. The CDR3 DNA reads TGTGCCAGCAGTTTGCAGGGGCACGGCTACACCTTC. This translates into CASSLQGHGYTF.

In its sample, this clone was seen once. The chain is built from TRBV28 and TRBJ1-5; D is possibly TRBD1 (6 bases). The germline V gene encodes CDR1 MDHEN and CDR2 SYDVKM. The CDR3 extends over 13 amino acids. The V end was cut by 6 bases, the J end by 4 bases, with 10 bases between. The CDR3 loop reads CASRGQLNQPQHF. The CDR3 bases are TGTGCCAGCAGAGGACAGTTGAATCAGCCCCAGCATTTT.

The V and J genes are TRBV6-2 or TRBV6-3 and TRBJ2-5; 12 bases fit TRBD2. This CDR3 is 16 amino acids long. The germline V gene encodes CDR1 MNHEY and CDR2 SVGEGT. Losses at the gene ends were 0 bases for V and 2 bases for J; bases not matched to a gene: 1. The CDR3 DNA reads TGTGCCAGCAGTTACTCGACTAGCGGGGGTCAAGAGACCCAGTACTTC. It codes for CASSYSTSGGQETQYF.

The gene calls are TRBV28 and TRBJ1-3, with TRBD1 as a possible D gene (5 bases). With 3 bases removed from V and 0 bases from J, the gap between germline ends came to 12 bases. The germline gives CDR1 MDHEN, CDR2 SYDVKM. The CDR3 is 16 amino acids. The CDR3 loop reads CASSFRVRTSGNTIYF. The CDR3 DNA is TGTGCCAGCAGTTTCAGGGTCAGAACCTCTGGAAACACCATATATTTT.

This clone was seen a single time. The chain uses TRBV24-1 and TRBJ1-1; D ambiguous. The germline V gene encodes CDR1 KGHDR and CDR2 SFDVKD. The CDR3 totals 14 residues. V lost 8 bases to trimming and J lost 5 bases, with 17 bases between them. The CDR3 here is CATKGGRSNTEAFF. The CDR3 region has the DNA TGTGCCACCAAAGGCGGGAGAAGTAATACTGAAGCTTTCTTT.

The J gene is TRBJ1-2, the V gene TRBV29-1; 8 nucleotides align to TRBD1. The germline gives CDR1 SQVTM, CDR2 ANQGSEA. This CDR3 is 12 amino acids long. The V and J ends lost 3 bases and 4 bases, in that order; junction bases with no gene match: 1. CDR3: CSVEDRAYGYTF. The CDR3, as DNA: TGCAGCGTTGAGGACAGGGCCTATGGCTACACCTTC.

The chain uses TRBV9 and TRBJ2-2, with TRBD2 as a possible D gene (5 bases). The V end was cut by 0 bases, the J end by 4 bases, with 10 bases between. This CDR3 comprises 15 residues. Germline V gene sequence: CDR1 SGDLS, CDR2 YYNGEE. The CDR3 DNA is TGTGCCAGCAGCGTAGAGTTAGGGAGCACCGGGGAGCTGTTTTTT. As protein: CASSVELGSTGELFF.

Only a few counts were recorded for this clone. The chain uses TRBV5-1 and TRBJ1-1, with TRBD1 matching 8 bases. V was clipped by 4 bases and J by 3 bases; unmatched bases: 8. Per germline, CDR1 SGHRS and CDR2 YFSETQ. The CDR3 sequence is 15 residues long. The CDR3 sequence is CASSRQGAFDTEAFF. The CDR3 DNA reads TGCGCCAGCAGCCGGCAGGGGGCGTTCGACACTGAAGCTTTCTTT.

The chain is built from TRBV7-2 and TRBJ2-1; possible D gene TRBD2, 5 bases. CDR1 and CDR2 from the germline V gene are SGHTA and FQGNSA. The V gene lost 5 bases and the J gene lost 2 bases, with 10 bases spanning the gap. The CDR3 spans 14 residues. The CDR3 DNA reads TGTGCCAGCAGCGGGTCGGGGACCTACAATGAGCAGTTCTTC. Translation: CASSGSGTYNEQFF.

The genes are TRBV19 and TRBJ1-2; D unclear. V was trimmed by 5 bases and J by 2 bases, leaving 12 bases between them. Germline CDR1 reads LNHDA; CDR2 reads SQIVND (reference sequence). This CDR3 spans 14 amino acids. The CDR3 coding sequence is TGTGCCAGTAGTTACCGAGGGAGCAACTATGGCTACACCTTC. Its translation: CASSYRGSNYGYTF.

This clone was counted only a few times. The rearrangement uses TRBV19 and TRBJ1-6; maybe TRBD1 (6 bases). The CDR3 length is 14 residues. The V gene's germline CDR1 is LNHDA and CDR2 SQIVND (reference sequence). V gave up 9 bases and J gave up 7 bases, with 16 bases separating them. The CDR3 loop is CASRGHGENSPLHF. In DNA, the CDR3 is TGTGCCAGCAGGGGCCACGGGGAGAATTCACCCCTCCACTTT.

V and J are TRBV6-5 and TRBJ2-2, with unresolved D. The CDR3 is 12 amino acids. Per germline, CDR1 MNHEY and CDR2 SVGAGI. Trimming pared 7 bases from V and 6 bases from J, leaving 9 bases between. This CDR3 reads CASNLQPGELFF. CDR3 nucleotides: TGTGCCAGCAATCTACAGCCCGGGGAGCTGTTTTTT.

The rearrangement uses TRBV30 and TRBJ1-1; D is undetermined. The V end lost 0 bases, the J end lost 5 bases, and 7 bases lay between the germline ends. The CDR3 contains 12 residues. Germline V gene data show CDR1 as GTSNPN and CDR2 as SVGIG (reference sequence). CDR3 loop: CAWSVSTTEAFF. The CDR3 coding sequence is TGTGCCTGGAGTGTAAGTACTACTGAAGCTTTCTTT. Based on the CDR3 plus reference TRBV30 and TRBJ1-1, the full variable domain is SQTIHQWPATLVQPVGSPLSLECTVEGTSNPNLYWYRQAAGRGLQLLFYSVGIGQISSEVPQNLSASRPQDRQFILSSKKLLLSDSGFYLCAWSVSTTEAFFGQGTRLTVV.

The rearrangement links TRBV5-1 to TRBJ2-3; 8 positions agree with TRBD1. The germline gives CDR1 SGHRS, CDR2 YFSETQ. V was clipped by 4 bases and J by 3 bases; unmatched bases: 7. The CDR3 totals 15 residues. CDR3 bases: TGCGCCAGCAGCCGACAGGGGTCCGGAACAGATACGCAGTATTTT. Its protein product is CASSRQGSGTDTQYF. Filled out from reference TRBV5-1 and TRBJ2-3, the complete variable domain reads KAGVTQTPRYLIKTRGQQVTLSCSPISGHRSVSWYQQTPGQGLQFLFEYFSETQRNKGNFPGRFSGRQFSNSRSEMNVSTLELGDSALYLCASSRQGSGTDTQYFGPGTRLTVL.

The chain carries TRBV20-1 and TRBJ2-7; TRBD2 aligns across 10 bases. The CDR3 contains 16 residues. Germline loops: CDR1 DFQATT, CDR2 SNEGSKA (reference sequence). V was clipped by 3 bases and J by 3 bases; unmatched bases: 11. Here the CDR3 reads CSASRPSGGVFYEQYF. The CDR3 nucleotides read TGCAGTGCTAGTCGCCCTAGCGGGGGTGTTTTCTACGAGCAGTACTTC.

The V gene is TRBV27, the J gene TRBJ2-7, with 7 bases matching TRBD1. The CDR3 loop spans 15 amino acids. Germline loops: CDR1 MNHEY, CDR2 SMNVEV (reference sequence). With 4 bases clipped from V and 0 bases from J, the junction kept 6 bases outside the gene matches. This chain's CDR3 is CASSYAGGSSYEQYF. The CDR3 bases are TGTGCCAGCAGTTACGCAGGGGGTTCCTCCTACGAGCAGTACTTC.

The rearrangement links TRBV29-1 to TRBJ2-3; tentatively, D is TRBD2 (7 bases). The CDR3 totals 15 residues. Germline lookup yields CDR1 SQVTM and CDR2 ANQGSEA. The V and J ends lost 6 bases and 0 bases respectively, with 16 bases between them. This CDR3 is CSVGGPGASTDTQYF. The CDR3 bases are TGCAGCGTGGGAGGGCCGGGGGCTAGCACAGATACGCAGTATTTT.

The chain uses TRBV3-1 (or the pseudogene TRBV3-2) and TRBJ1-1, with D possibly TRBD1 on 6 matching bases. The CDR3 spans 14 residues. V was shortened by 6 bases and J by 0 bases, with 11 bases between the two germline ends. Germline-derived CDR1 and CDR2 are LGHDT and YNNKEL (reference sequence). The CDR3: CASSRDNLNTEAFF. CDR3 in DNA: TGTGCCAGCAGTCGGGACAACCTGAACACTGAAGCTTTCTTT.

This chain uses TRBV19 with TRBJ1-2, with D possibly matching TRBD1 (6 bases). The CDR3 covers 12 residues. CDR1 is LNHDA, CDR2 SQIVND, per germline (reference sequence). Between the trimmed V and J ends, which lost 5 bases and 8 bases, there was a span of 12 bases. The CDR3 DNA follows: TGTGCCAGTAGTTTCAGGGGTAGAGGCTACACCTTC. Amino acid sequence: CASSFRGRGYTF.

The chain couples TRBV7-9 to TRBJ2-2; D may be TRBD1 (6 bases). CDR1 is SEHNR and CDR2 is FQNEAQ in the germline V gene (reference sequence). Between the trimmed V and J ends, which lost 3 bases and 4 bases, there was a span of 12 bases. The CDR3 spans 15 residues. The chain's CDR3 is CASSFGGRGTGELFF. Here the CDR3 DNA reads TGTGCCAGCAGCTTTGGGGGCCGCGGCACCGGGGAGCTGTTTTTT.

V and J are TRBV19 and TRBJ1-6; D ambiguous. V was trimmed by 5 bases and J by 6 bases, leaving 14 bases between them. The CDR3 is made up of 15 amino acids. CDR1 is LNHDA, CDR2 SQIVND, per germline (reference sequence). CDR3 region: CASSEGGEANSPLHF. Written as DNA, the CDR3 is TGTGCCAGTAGTGAGGGTGGAGAAGCTAATTCACCCCTCCACTTT.

The CDR3 loop is CASSEPYRAGNQPQHF. In DNA form, the CDR3 reads TGTGCCAGCAGTGAACCCTACCGTGCGGGCAATCAGCCCCAGCATTTT. This rearrangement joins TRBV6-1 to TRBJ1-5, with D hard to call. V lost 2 bases, J lost 2 bases, and 13 bases lay in between. The CDR3 extends over 16 amino acids. Per germline, CDR1 MNHNS and CDR2 SASEGT.